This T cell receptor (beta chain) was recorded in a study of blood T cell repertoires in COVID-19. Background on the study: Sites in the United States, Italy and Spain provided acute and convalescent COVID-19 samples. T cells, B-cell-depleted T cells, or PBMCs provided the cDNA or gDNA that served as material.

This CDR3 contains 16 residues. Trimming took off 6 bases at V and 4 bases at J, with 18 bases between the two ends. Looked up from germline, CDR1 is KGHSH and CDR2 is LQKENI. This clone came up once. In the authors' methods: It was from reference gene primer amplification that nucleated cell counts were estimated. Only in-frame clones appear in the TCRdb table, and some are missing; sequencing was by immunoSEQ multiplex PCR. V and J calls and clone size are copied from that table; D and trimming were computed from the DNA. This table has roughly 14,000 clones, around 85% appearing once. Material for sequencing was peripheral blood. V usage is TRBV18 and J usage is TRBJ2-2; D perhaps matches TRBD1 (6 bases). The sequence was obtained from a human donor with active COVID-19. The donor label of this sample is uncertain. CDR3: CASSEPNRERTGELFF. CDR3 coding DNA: TGTGCCAGCTCCGAGCCGAACAGGGAACGCACCGGGGAGCTGTTTTTT.